These 7 T cell receptor beta chains originate from one sample sequenced in a study of radiotherapy plus CTLA-4 blockade in lung cancer. Measured with immunoSEQ multiplex PCR; TCRdb has only the in-frame clones, and not every one. The sample lists more than 60,000 clones, roughly 76% occurring once. Source: peripheral blood, taken from a patient treated with radiotherapy plus ipilimumab. These receptors were obtained from a human donor with non-small cell lung cancer who had a complete response to radiotherapy plus ipilimumab.

The genes are TRBV5-5 and TRBJ2-7; D gene unclear. Germline V CDR1 and CDR2: SGHKS, YYEKEE (reference sequence). V lost 3 bases and J lost 0, with 7 bases in between. This CDR3 region has 13 residues. The chain's CDR3 is CASSSADSYEQYF. The CDR3, as DNA: TGTGCCAGCAGCTCGGCGGACTCCTACGAGCAGTACTTC.

The rearrangement uses TRBV6-6 and TRBJ2-5; perhaps TRBD2 as D (5 bases). The CDR3 sequence is 13 residues long. Between the trimmed V and J ends, which lost 6 bases and 5 bases, there was a span of 13 bases. Per the germline V gene, CDR1 is MNHNY and CDR2 is SVGAGI (reference sequence). The DNA for the CDR3 is TGTGCCAGCAGCTACCAGAGGAGGGAGACCCAGTACTTC. Residues: CASSYQRRETQYF.

The chain joins TRBV5-1 to TRBJ1-5; D remains unclear. The CDR3 has 15 amino acids. Trimming left V 0 bases short and J 0 bases short, with 7 bases between. Per the germline V gene, CDR1 is SGHRS and CDR2 is YFSETQ. As DNA, the CDR3 is TGCGCCAGCAGCTTGGGAGATTATAGCAATCAGCCCCAGCATTTT. Translated: CASSLGDYSNQPQHF.

In DNA form, the CDR3 reads TGTGCCAGCAGCGTAGTGGGCAACCCCCAAGAGACCCAGTACTTC. This sequence encodes CASSVVGNPQETQYF. This rearrangement joins TRBV9 to TRBJ2-5; no definite D call. The length of the CDR3 is 15 residues. CDR1 is SGDLS and CDR2 is YYNGEE in the germline V gene. Trimming shortened V by 0 bases and J by 1 base, and 10 bases separated the two germline ends.

The chain uses TRBV6-1 and TRBJ1-3; tentative D call: TRBD1 (5 bases). Deletions cut 2 bases from V and 5 bases from J, with 10 bases between. CDR1 MNHNS and CDR2 SASEGT come from the germline V gene. The CDR3 loop spans 14 amino acids. CDR3 sequence (DNA): TGTGCCAGCAGTGAAATTGGGGCCCGAAACACCATATATTTT. It is translated as CASSEIGARNTIYF.

CDR3 in DNA: TGTGCCAGCAGCCTGAGTAACTCACCGTCGGGGTTCTTC. Translation: CASSLSNSPSGFF. This sequence joins TRBV11-2 and TRBJ2-1; D is uncertain. V was shortened by 5 bases and J by 15 bases, with 20 bases between the two germline ends. Germline values: CDR1 SGHAT, CDR2 FQNNGV. This CDR3 contains 13 residues.

V usage is TRBV6-1 and J usage is TRBJ1-5, with 8 bases lining up with TRBD1. This CDR3 contains 14 residues. CDR1 and CDR2 (germline): MNHNS, SASEGT. Trimming cost V 8 bases and J 3 bases; bases outside gene matches: 6. The chain's CDR3 is CASDRGILNQPQHF. In DNA, the CDR3 is TGTGCCAGCGACAGGGGAATACTCAATCAGCCCCAGCATTTT.